The source of this T cell receptor beta chain is a study of beta chain features in type 1 diabetes (dated by TCRdb to the late 2010s). Background on the whole study: Patients and healthy donors did not differ in mean age, gender distribution, total cell number or subset yield. A total of roughly 99,000,000 sorted cells were examined across all samples, and the number of cells per subset was strongly correlated with RNA yield. In the study, TCRB repertoires of sorted circulating CD4+ T cell subsets from recently diagnosed type 1 diabetes patients were compared with those of matched healthy donors. Whereas all 30 or so donors provided naive and central memory subsets, regulatory and stem cell-like memory subsets were isolated from just 8 patients and roughly 8 healthy donors.

The entire isolated RNA was reverse transcribed using the High Capacity cDNA Reverse Transcription Kit, and thus expressed TCRB transcripts were sequenced. Naive, central memory and regulatory T cell samples underwent deep immunoSEQ sequencing, averaging approximately 3.3 million total reads per sample. Sorted cells were lysed in RLT buffer, and RNA was extracted using DNase-treated RNeasy Micro or Mini kits according to cell number. To prevent cross-contamination, each cell subset was processed individually, whereas patient and healthy donor samples were processed jointly. The immunoSEQ multiplex PCR was used to amplify TCRB sequences from cDNA, generating 87-bp fragments that spanned the CDR3 region. Sequencing of the amplicons was done on the Illumina HiSeq platform. In the authors' own workflow: PCR bias was corrected computationally using synthetic template baselines, and reads within Hamming distance 2 were collapsed, with unmergeable singletons discarded. By aligning reads against IMGT, V, D and J genes, CDR3 length, and insertions or deletions at six rearrangement sites were assigned. Within each subset, clonotype counts were normalized to the number of sorted cells before true diversity and Gini coefficients were calculated with the tcR R package. Repertoire sharing was quantified using the overlap coefficient calculated on TCRB nucleotide sequences. Drawn from immuneACCESS, this table holds only the in-frame rearrangements with V and J called that TCRdb kept. Clones are partly lost; checked studies trace under half to an unresolved V gene and leave the rest unexplained. V, J and clone size are taken as reported in that table, and D and trimming were inferred from the DNA itself. This sample holds 150,000 to 190,000 clones; 8.1% were observed only once. Of the sample, 0.55% to 0.75% falls within the top ten clones.

General study outcomes and caveats: Shorter templates might be favored by PCR, yet because patient and control samples were amplified and corrected together, any such skew would affect both groups equally. Because the HLA sub-analyses included only small numbers of individuals, any influence of HLA type on TCRB rearrangement was left unresolved. In all four CD4+ subsets, TCRB CDR3 length was moderately but significantly shorter in type 1 diabetes patients. Naive, central memory and regulatory TCRB repertoires appeared to be more similar among patients than among healthy donors. Sequencing cDNA rather than genomic DNA could over-represent highly expressing activated cells, although activation and CD3 levels did not differ between groups. At VDJ recombination sites, type 1 diabetes patients had fewer insertions and more deleted nucleotides, which implies abnormalities in thymic rearrangement.

Each donor gave one peripheral blood draw, about 110 mL on average, collected into heparinised tubes. Using a panel that included CD45RO, CCR7, CD25, CD127, CD95 and CD27, naive, central memory, regulatory and stem cell-like memory CD4+ T cells were sorted on a BD FACSAria II. All sorted populations exceeded 95% purity. PBMCs were isolated immediately by Lymphoprep density gradient centrifugation and stained directly without culture. To minimize batch effects, samples were stained and sorted in pairs, one healthy donor with one patient per experiment. Trimming at the junction amounts to 5 bases on V and 5 bases on J, and the germline ends lie 8 bases apart. CDR1 MDHEN and CDR2 SYDVKM were looked up in the germline V gene. The CDR3 sequence holds 12 residues, the cysteine and phenylalanine included. Only the CDR3 portion is preserved as DNA: 36 bases, with reading frame beginning at the first base.

This clone has just a few counts. No cognate antigen has been identified for it. No base-level quality is on record; no much larger clone is a single base apart. The sequenced sample was central memory CD4+ T cells from blood. The rearranged segments are TRBV28 and TRBJ2-3, with the D segment identity uncertain. The clonotype was recovered from a man between 18 and 29 years old in good health. The CDR3 here reads CASSPRRDTQYF. The DNA is as follows: TGTGCCAGCAGTCCACGGAGAGATACGCAGTATTTT.